This T cell receptor beta chain was retrieved from a study of early T cells in non-severe SARS-CoV-2 infection. Trimming took off 5 bases at V and 7 bases at J, with 12 bases between the two ends. Germline V CDR1 and CDR2: DFQATT, SNEGSKA (reference sequence). This CDR3 has 12 residues. Individual cDNA molecules were tagged with unique molecular identifiers, the study reported. TCRdb analysed the 5' RACE reads with MiXCR anew, one entry per CDR3 protein. Of tens of thousands of distinct CDR3 sequences in the sample, roughly 15% are singletons; the top ten hold about 1.5%. This clonotype was seen ten or more times.

This chain uses TRBV20-1 with TRBJ1-5, with D unclear. This clonotype originated in an adult who was a healthcare worker with PCR-confirmed SARS-CoV-2 infection or an uninfected control (not recorded which). The source material was whole blood. The CDR3 loop is CSAVAVGQPQHF. The CDR3 DNA reads TGCAGTGCTGTCGCGGTGGGACAGCCCCAGCATTTT.